Listed here are 11 T cell receptor beta chains from one sample, sequenced in a study of T cell responses to AZD1222 COVID-19 vaccine. Sequencing used immunoSEQ multiplex PCR; TCRdb keeps in-frame clones, though not all of them. The sample has 99,000 or so clones, approximately 89% seen once; the top ten hold around 3.3%. The sequencing used peripheral blood, collected 28 days after the second dose of the MenACWY control vaccine. These receptors were obtained from an adult who received the MenACWY meningococcal vaccine as a control.

This chain's CDR3 is CSVAGDPEVVEQYF. The CDR3 DNA follows: TGCAGCGTAGCAGGGGACCCAGAAGTAGTGGAGCAGTACTTC. V gene TRBV29-1 combines with J gene TRBJ2-7; TRBD1 is a possible D gene (6 bases). CDR1 is SQVTM, CDR2 ANQGSEA, per germline. There are 14 residues in the CDR3. Trimming took off 6 bases at V and 7 bases at J, with 22 bases between the two ends.

This chain links TRBV28 with TRBJ2-1; 9 bases are a match to TRBD2. After removal of 2 bases from V and 2 bases from J, the junction contained 1 base not matched to a gene. CDR3 length equals 15 residues. The germline V gene encodes CDR1 MDHEN and CDR2 SYDVKM. The CDR3: CASSLGGGAYNEQFF. Here the CDR3 DNA reads TGTGCCAGCAGTTTAGGCGGGGGGGCCTACAATGAGCAGTTCTTC.

The chain uses TRBV11-2 and TRBJ2-1, with D tentatively TRBD2 (6 bases). Deletions cut 0 bases from V and 4 bases from J, with 16 bases between. The CDR3 extends over 17 amino acids. Germline CDR1 and CDR2: SGHAT and FQNNGV. The CDR3 DNA is TGTGCCAGCAGCTTAGATTTGCGGGGCCAACGGTACAATGAGCAGTTCTTC. Amino acids: CASSLDLRGQRYNEQFF.

J is TRBJ1-2 and V is TRBV4-3; D is unresolved. The CDR3 runs to 13 residues. CDR1 is LGHNA, CDR2 YSLEER, per germline. V was shortened by 1 base and J by 5 bases, with 8 bases between the two germline ends. CDR3 in DNA: TGCGCCAGCAGCCAAGCTGATAGTTATGGCTACACCTTC. It specifies CASSQADSYGYTF.

V and J are TRBV19 and TRBJ1-6, with D possibly TRBD1 on 5 matching bases. Germline CDR1 is LNHDA and CDR2 is SQIVND (reference sequence). With 3 bases removed from V and 7 bases from J, the gap between germline ends came to 10 bases. There are 14 residues in the CDR3. CDR3 loop: CASSMGWGNSPLHF. CDR3 DNA: TGTGCCAGTAGTATGGGGTGGGGGAATTCACCCCTCCACTTT.

The chain employs TRBV10-2 and TRBJ2-7; D gene uncertain. CDR3 length: 13 amino acids. V was pared by 8 bases and J by 5 bases, with 16 bases between. Germline V CDR1 and CDR2: WSHSY, SAAADI. Written as DNA, the CDR3 is TGCGCCAGCCGAGGACGGCCCCTAAACGAGCAGTACTTC. This gives the protein CASRGRPLNEQYF.

This clone was seen just once. The J gene is TRBJ2-7, the V gene TRBV6-5; 11 bases are a match to TRBD2. The CDR3 loop spans 14 amino acids. Trimming at V came to 6 bases and at J to 1 base, leaving 2 bases not matched to a gene. Germline assignment: CDR1 MNHEY and CDR2 SVGAGI. The CDR3 DNA follows: TGTGCCAGCAGGATAGCGGGGGGGTCCTACGAGCAGTACTTC. Its translation is CASRIAGGSYEQYF.

This clone came up a few times. The V gene is TRBV12-3 or TRBV12-4, the J gene TRBJ2-1; the D is unclear. Trimming cost V 3 bases and J 6 bases, with 6 bases left between them. CDR3 length equals 12 residues. The DNA of the CDR3 is TGTGCCAGCAGTTTGGGCGTCAATGAGCAGTTCTTC. Translation: CASSLGVNEQFF.

The V gene is TRBV28, the J gene TRBJ2-7; 12 bases are shared with TRBD2. The ends lost 7 bases at V and 6 bases at J; junction bases unmatched: 13. The CDR3 covers 16 residues. Germline loops: CDR1 MDHEN, CDR2 SYDVKM. CDR3 protein: CASTSGGASLLREQYF. CDR3 nucleotide sequence: TGTGCCAGCACTAGCGGGGGGGCATCCCTACTACGCGAGCAGTACTTC.

V usage is TRBV6-5 and J usage is TRBJ1-1, with D hard to call. The CDR3 totals 13 residues. Trimming took off 6 bases at V and 1 base at J, with 9 bases between the two ends. Germline-derived CDR1 and CDR2 are MNHEY and SVGAGI. In nucleotides, the CDR3 is TGTGCCAGCAGGTCTGCGGGGAACACTGAAGCTTTCTTT. It is translated as CASRSAGNTEAFF.

The chain recombines TRBV19 with TRBJ1-2; D is unresolved. Germline V CDR1 and CDR2: LNHDA, SQIVND (reference sequence). V was clipped by 2 bases and J by 4 bases, with 8 bases between them. The CDR3 loop spans 13 amino acids. The CDR3 protein is CASSISGIYGYTF. The CDR3 coding sequence is TGTGCCAGTAGTATAAGCGGTATCTATGGCTACACCTTC.